This is a list of T cell receptor beta chains from one sample in a study of early T cells in non-severe SARS-CoV-2 infection. Via MiXCR, TCRdb re-called the 5' RACE reads, giving one row per CDR3 protein. This sample yields approximately 40,000 distinct CDR3 sequences, of which around 9.9% are seen a single time; around a tenth belongs to the top ten. Source material: whole blood. All receptors come from an adult who was a healthcare worker with PCR-confirmed SARS-CoV-2 infection or an uninfected control (not recorded which). CDR3s include the opening cysteine and the closing phenylalanine or tryptophan. The D gene is left open where the match is weak. Clone size is shown for a subset of rows, as once, few, many or a class of expanded clone.

J	V	size	D	DNA	CDR3
TRBJ2-7	TRBV30	-	-	TGTGCCTGGAGTCTCAGAACCTACGAGCAGTACTTC	CAWSLRTYEQYF
TRBJ1-2	TRBV5-4	many	-	TGTGCCAGCAGCTTGGAGCCCGGGGGGGGAATCCGTGGCTACACCTTC	CASSLEPGGGIRGYTF
TRBJ1-2	TRBV5-1	many	-	TGCGCCAGCAGCTTGGAAACACAGGGTGTCCCTTATGGCTACACCTTC	CASSLETQGVPYGYTF
TRBJ2-3	TRBV7-2	few	-	TGTGCCAGCAGCCCCGGAGGGGGGAGCACAGATACGCAGTATTTT	CASSPGGGSTDTQYF
TRBJ1-6	TRBV6-5	few	-	TGTGCCAGCAGTCCCCGGTTGGGGAACTCACCCCTCCACTTT	CASSPRLGNSPLHF
TRBJ1-1	TRBV3-1	-	-	TGTGCCAGCAGCCAGGGGAGCACTGAAGCTTTCTTT	CASSQGSTEAFF
TRBJ2-1	TRBV7-2	many	TRBD2	TGTGCCAGCAGCTTATGGGGGACTAGCGGGGTCTACAATGAGCAGTTCTTC	CASSLWGTSGVYNEQFF
TRBJ2-1	TRBV11-2	-	-	TGTGCCAGCAGTTGGGGAGCCTCAAGATTCTATGAGCAGTTCTTC	CASSWGASRFYEQFF
TRBJ2-1	TRBV20-1	many	TRBD2	TGCAGTGCTAGAGAGGGTAGCGACAAGCCGGGGGGGCCGGTTAATGAGCAGTTCTTC	CSAREGSDKPGGPVNEQFF
TRBJ2-3	TRBV5-4	-	-	TGTGCCAGCAGCACCCGGGGCAGGGGGGGTACAGATACGCAGTATTTT	CASSTRGRGGTDTQYF